The T cell receptor (beta chain) described here comes from a study of neurological immune-mediated disorders. The unsorted libraries had their origin in 2 million PBMCs stored at -80 C. TCRdb reprocessed the 5' RACE reads via MiXCR and lists one record per CDR3 protein. Counted here are more than 45,000 distinct CDR3 sequences, 10% occurring once; the ten biggest clones make up approximately 22%. This CDR3 has 15 residues. V was clipped by 4 bases and J by 3 bases; unmatched bases: 10. Germline V gene lookup returns CDR1 SGHDT and CDR2 YYEEEE. This clonotype was counted many times. The receptor was isolated from a woman between 40 and 50 years old with HTLV-1-associated myelopathy (HAM/TSP). The chain recombines TRBV5-6 with TRBJ2-7, with 7 bases lining up with TRBD1. The sample consisted of PBMCs. CDR3 sequence: CASSQDRDELYEQYF. As DNA, the CDR3 is TGTGCCAGCAGCCAAGACAGGGATGAACTCTACGAGCAGTACTTC. The variable domain in full, with the rest retrieved from reference TRBV5-6 and TRBJ2-7, is DAGVTQSPTHLIKTRGQQVTLRCSPKSGHDTVSWYQQALGQGPQFIFQYYEEEERQRGNFPDRFSGHQFPNYSSELNVNALLLGDSALYLCASSQDRDELYEQYFGPGTRLTVT.